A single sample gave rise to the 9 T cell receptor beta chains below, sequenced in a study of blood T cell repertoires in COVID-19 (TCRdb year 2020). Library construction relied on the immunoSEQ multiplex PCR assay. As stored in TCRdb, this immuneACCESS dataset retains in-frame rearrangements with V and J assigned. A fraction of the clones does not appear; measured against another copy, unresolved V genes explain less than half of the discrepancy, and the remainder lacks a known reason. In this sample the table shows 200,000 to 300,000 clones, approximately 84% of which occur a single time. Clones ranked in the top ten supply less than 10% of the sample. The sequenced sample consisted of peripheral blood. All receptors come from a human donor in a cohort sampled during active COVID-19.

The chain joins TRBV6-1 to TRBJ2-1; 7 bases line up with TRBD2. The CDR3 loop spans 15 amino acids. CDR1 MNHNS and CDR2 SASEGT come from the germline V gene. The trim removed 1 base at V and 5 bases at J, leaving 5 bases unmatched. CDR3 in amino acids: CASSEERGMNNEQFF. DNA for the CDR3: TGTGCCAGCAGTGAAGAGCGGGGCATGAACAATGAGCAGTTCTTC.

The CDR3 sequence is CASSGLPTRVSNQPQHF. DNA of the CDR3: TGTGCCAGCAGTGGGCTCCCCACGAGGGTTAGCAATCAGCCCCAGCATTTT. The chain recombines TRBV25-1 with TRBJ1-5; D is unclear. V was trimmed by 4 bases and J by 0 bases, leaving 16 bases between them. Germline V gene lookup returns CDR1 MGHDK and CDR2 SYGVNS. The CDR3 extends over 17 amino acids.

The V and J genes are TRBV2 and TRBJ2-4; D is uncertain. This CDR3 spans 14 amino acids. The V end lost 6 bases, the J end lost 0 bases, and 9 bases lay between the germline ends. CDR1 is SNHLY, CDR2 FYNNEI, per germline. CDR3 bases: TGTGCCAGCAGGCCGGGTCTAGCCAAAAACATTCAGTACTTC. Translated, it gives CASRPGLAKNIQYF.

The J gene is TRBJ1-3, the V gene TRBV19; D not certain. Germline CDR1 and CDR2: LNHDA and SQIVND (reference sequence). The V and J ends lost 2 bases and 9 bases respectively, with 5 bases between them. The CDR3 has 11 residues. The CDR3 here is CASSIRGTIYF. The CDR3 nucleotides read TGTGCCAGTAGTATACGGGGCACCATATATTTT. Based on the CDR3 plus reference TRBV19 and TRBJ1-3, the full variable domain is DGGITQSPKYLFRKEGQNVTLSCEQNLNHDAMYWYRQDPGQGLRLIYYSQIVNDFQKGDIAEGYSVSREKKESFPLTVTSAQKNPTAFYLCASSIRGTIYFGEGSWLTVV.

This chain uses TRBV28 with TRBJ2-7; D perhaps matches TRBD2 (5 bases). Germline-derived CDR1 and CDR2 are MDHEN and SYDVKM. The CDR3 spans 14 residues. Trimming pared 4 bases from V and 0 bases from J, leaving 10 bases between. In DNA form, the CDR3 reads TGTGCCAGCAGTTCAGGCGGGCCCTCCTACGAGCAGTACTTC. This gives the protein CASSSGGPSYEQYF.

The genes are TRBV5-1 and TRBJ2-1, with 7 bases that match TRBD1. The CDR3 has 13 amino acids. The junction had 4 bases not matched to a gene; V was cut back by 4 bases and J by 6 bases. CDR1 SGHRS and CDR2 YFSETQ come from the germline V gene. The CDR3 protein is CASSTRQGNEQFF. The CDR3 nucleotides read TGCGCCAGCAGCACCCGACAGGGCAATGAGCAGTTCTTC.

The CDR3 loop is CASSLTPGQGTDTQYF. The CDR3 nucleotides are TGTGCCAGCAGCTTAACGCCGGGACAAGGCACAGATACGCAGTATTTT. The genes are TRBV7-3 and TRBJ2-3, with D possibly TRBD1 on 6 matching bases. The CDR3 length is 16 residues. V was cut by 0 bases and J by 1 base, with 11 bases left in between. Germline V CDR1 and CDR2: SGHTA, FQGTGA. Filled out from reference TRBV7-3 and TRBJ2-3, the complete variable domain reads GAGVSQTPSNKVTEKGKYVELRCDPISGHTALYWYRQSLGQGPEFLIYFQGTGAADDSGLPNDRFFAVRPEGSVSTLKIQRTERGDSAVYLCASSLTPGQGTDTQYFGPGTRLTVL.

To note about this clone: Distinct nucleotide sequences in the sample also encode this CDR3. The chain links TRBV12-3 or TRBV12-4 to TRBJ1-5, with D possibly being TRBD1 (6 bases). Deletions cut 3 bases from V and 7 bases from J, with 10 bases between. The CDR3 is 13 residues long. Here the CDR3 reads CASSFGGGQPQHF. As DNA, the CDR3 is TGTGCCAGCAGTTTTGGGGGGGGCCAGCCCCAGCATTTT.

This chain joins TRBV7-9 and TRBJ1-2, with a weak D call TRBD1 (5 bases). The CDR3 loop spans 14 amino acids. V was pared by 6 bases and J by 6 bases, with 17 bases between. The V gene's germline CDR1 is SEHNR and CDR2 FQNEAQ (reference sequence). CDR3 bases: TGTGCCAGCAGACGAACCGGCGGGGGGAATGGCTACACCTTC. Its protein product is CASRRTGGGNGYTF.